A selection of T cell receptor beta chains follows, all from one sample in a study of T cell responses to AZD1222 COVID-19 vaccine. The protocol was immunoSEQ multiplex PCR, while the TCRdb copy is restricted to in-frame clones and leaves out a portion. This sample has 110,000 or so clones, with approximately 87% found just once. The sequences come from peripheral blood, collected 28 days after the second AZD1222 dose. The source of these receptors is an adult who received the AZD1222 COVID-19 vaccine. Both conserved end residues are part of each CDR3. Fields, in order: clone size, J gene, D gene, V gene, CDR3 DNA, CDR3 protein. The D gene is left open where the match is weak. Clone size is shown for a subset of rows, as once, few, many or a class of expanded clone.

>-|TRBJ1-2|-|TRBV27
TGTGCCAGCAGTAAAGGGGGAGGTAACTATGGCTACACCTTC
CASSKGGGNYGYTF
>-|TRBJ1-1|-|TRBV5-6
TGTGCCAGCAGCTTGTGGGGGAACACTGAAGCTTTCTTT
CASSLWGNTEAFF
>-|TRBJ1-1|TRBD1|TRBV12-3/TRBV12-4
TGTGCCAGCAGTTTCCAGGGGGCCACTGAAGCTTTCTTT
CASSFQGATEAFF
>-|TRBJ1-1|-|TRBV27
TGTGCCAGCAGTTTATCAGCTCGGGGGGGCTTGAACACTGAAGCTTTCTTT
CASSLSARGGLNTEAFF
>-|TRBJ2-5|-|TRBV7-9
TGTGCCAGCAGCTTAGGACAGGGACTTCGGCAAGAGACCCAGTACTTC
CASSLGQGLRQETQYF
>-|TRBJ1-1|-|TRBV4-3
TGCGCCAGCAGCCCACGGCAAGCGAACACTGAAGCTTTCTTT
CASSPRQANTEAFF
>-|TRBJ2-7|-|TRBV27
TGTGCCAGCAGTTCCACGAAAGGGGCGCCCCCCTACGAGCAGTACTTC
CASSSTKGAPPYEQYF
>-|TRBJ2-1|TRBD2|TRBV6-5
TGTGCCAGCAGCTTCTCTAGCGGGGCCTACAATGAGCAGTTCTTC
CASSFSSGAYNEQFF
>-|TRBJ2-3|-|TRBV6-5
TGTGCCAGCACCAAGGTCGGAGATACGCAGTATTTT
CASTKVGDTQYF
>once|TRBJ2-3|-|TRBV29-1
TGCAGCGTTGGAGCGGGCACAGATACGCAGTATTTT
CSVGAGTDTQYF
>-|TRBJ1-5|-|TRBV7-8
TGTGCCAGCAGCTTAGAAAATCAGCCCCAGCATTTT
CASSLENQPQHF
>-|TRBJ1-2|-|TRBV5-4
TGTGCCAGCAGCTTGGGGGGATTAAGGGGAGATGGCTACACCTTC
CASSLGGLRGDGYTF
>-|TRBJ1-5|TRBD1|TRBV19
TGTGCCAGTAGGATAGGGACAGCCCACAATCAGCCCCAGCATTTT
CASRIGTAHNQPQHF
>-|TRBJ2-5|-|TRBV5-6
TGTGCCAGCAGCTTGGACACAAATCAAGAGACCCAGTACTTC
CASSLDTNQETQYF
>-|TRBJ1-5|-|TRBV3-1/TRBV3-2
TGTGCCAGCAGCCAAGAGGGGGATCAGCCCCAGCATTTT
CASSQEGDQPQHF
>-|TRBJ2-4|TRBD2|TRBV7-8
TGTGCCAGCAGCCCCGAACTGGGCGGGGGGGCTCACATTCAGTACTTC
CASSPELGGGAHIQYF
>-|TRBJ1-1|-|TRBV27
TGTGCCAGCAGTCTCCTCAGGGAGAGGAACACTGAAGCTTTCTTT
CASSLLRERNTEAFF
>-|TRBJ2-7|-|TRBV7-2
TGTGCCAGCAGCTTGTTGCCCGGGACCTCCTACGAGCAGTACTTC
CASSLLPGTSYEQYF
>-|TRBJ1-1|-|TRBV11-2
TGTGCCAGCAGCCAAGACAGGAACACTGAAGCTTTCTTT
CASSQDRNTEAFF
>-|TRBJ1-5|-|TRBV4-3
TGCGCCAGCAGCCAAGAAACCGGGGGGAATCAGCCCCAGCATTTT
CASSQETGGNQPQHF
>-|TRBJ1-2|-|TRBV24-1
TGTGCCACCAGTACAGAAAACTATGGCTACACCTTC
CATSTENYGYTF
>-|TRBJ2-7|TRBD2|TRBV7-8
TGTGCCAGCAGCCCGTACTTAGGACTAGCGGGAAGAGAGCAGTACTTC
CASSPYLGLAGREQYF
>once|TRBJ2-1|TRBD1|TRBV9
TGTGCCAGCAGCGGAAAACCCGGACAGGGGAGGTTCTCCTACAATGAGCAGTTCTTC
CASSGKPGQGRFSYNEQFF
>-|TRBJ2-2|-|TRBV2
TGTGCCAGGGGGGCGAGCGGCGGGGAGCTGTTTTTT
CARGASGGELFF
>-|TRBJ2-7|-|TRBV7-9
TGTGCCAGCAGCGGGACGGCTACCTACGAGCAGTACTTC
CASSGTATYEQYF
>-|TRBJ2-7|-|TRBV9
TGTGCCAGCAGCTCGGACCCACGCGGCGTCTACGAGCAGTACTTC
CASSSDPRGVYEQYF
>-|TRBJ2-3|TRBD1|TRBV28
TGTGCCAGCAGTTCCGCCGGGACAGGAGTCACAGATACGCAGTATTTT
CASSSAGTGVTDTQYF
>few|TRBJ1-1|-|TRBV29-1
TGCAGCGTTGAATCCCAGGCCCCGACTGAAGCTTTCTTT
CSVESQAPTEAFF
>-|TRBJ2-2|-|TRBV19
TGTGCCAGTAGTATAGGGACTAACACCGGGGAGCTGTTTTTT
CASSIGTNTGELFF
>-|TRBJ2-1|TRBD2|TRBV10-1
TGCGCCAGAGTCGTAGGGAGGGGCTCCTACAATGAGCAGTTCTTC
CARVVGRGSYNEQFF
>-|TRBJ2-7|-|TRBV19
TGTGCCAGTAGTATGGGGACCTATACCCCCTACGAGCAGTACTTC
CASSMGTYTPYEQYF
>-|TRBJ2-2|-|TRBV5-1
TGCGCCAGCAGCTTGGGGTTGTGGACTTCTAAGAACACCGGGGAGCTGTTTTTT
CASSLGLWTSKNTGELFF
>-|TRBJ1-1|TRBD1|TRBV6-2/TRBV6-3
TGTGCCAGCAGTTACACGCCCGAAGGGGGCGTTGAAGCTTTCTTT
CASSYTPEGGVEAFF
>-|TRBJ2-3|-|TRBV7-3
TGTGCCAGCAGCTTACAGGGTACAGATACGCAGTATTTT
CASSLQGTDTQYF
>-|TRBJ1-1|-|TRBV20-1
TGCAGCCCCAAATCGGTCGGTGTAGCTTTCTTT
CSPKSVGVAFF
>-|TRBJ1-2|-|TRBV20-1
TGCAGTGCTAGTGAACAGGGTGGCTACACCTTC
CSASEQGGYTF
>-|TRBJ2-1|TRBD1|TRBV27
TGTGCCAGCAGTCTCACAGGGGGCCCCAATGAGCAGTTCTTC
CASSLTGGPNEQFF
>-|TRBJ1-5|TRBD1|TRBV23-1
TGCGCCAGCTTAAACGAGACGGGACAGGGAATTTCCAGGAAGAGTCAGCCCCAGCATTTT
CASLNETGQGISRKSQPQHF
>once|TRBJ2-1|TRBD1|TRBV29-1
TGCAGCGTGGGGACAGGGACCTACAATGAGCAGTTCTTC
CSVGTGTYNEQFF
>-|TRBJ2-3|-|TRBV21-1
TGTGCCAGCAGCAAAGCCGAGGGACTACAGTCTAGCACAGATACGCAGTATTTT
CASSKAEGLQSSTDTQYF
>-|TRBJ2-3|TRBD2|TRBV11-3
TGTGCCAGCAGCTCCTCCGGACTAGCGGGGAGCACAGATACGCAGTATTTT
CASSSSGLAGSTDTQYF
>-|TRBJ2-7|-|TRBV7-9
TGTGCCAGCAGCCAGGACGGAGGGGCCTACGAGCAGTACTTC
CASSQDGGAYEQYF